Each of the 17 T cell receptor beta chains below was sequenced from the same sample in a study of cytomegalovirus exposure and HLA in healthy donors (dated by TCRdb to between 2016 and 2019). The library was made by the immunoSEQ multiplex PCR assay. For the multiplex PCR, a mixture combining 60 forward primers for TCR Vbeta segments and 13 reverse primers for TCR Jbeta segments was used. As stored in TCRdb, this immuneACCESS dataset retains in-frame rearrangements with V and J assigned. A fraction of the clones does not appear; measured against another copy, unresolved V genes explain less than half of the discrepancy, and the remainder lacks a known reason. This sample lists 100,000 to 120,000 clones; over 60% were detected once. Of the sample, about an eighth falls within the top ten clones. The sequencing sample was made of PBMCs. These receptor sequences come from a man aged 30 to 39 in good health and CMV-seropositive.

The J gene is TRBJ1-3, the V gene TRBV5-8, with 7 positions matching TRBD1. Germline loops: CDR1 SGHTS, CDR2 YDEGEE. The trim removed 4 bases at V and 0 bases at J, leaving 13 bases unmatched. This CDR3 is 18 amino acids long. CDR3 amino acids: CASSPPEGQQFSGNTIYF. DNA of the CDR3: TGTGCCAGCAGCCCCCCAGAGGGACAGCAATTCTCTGGAAACACCATATATTTT.

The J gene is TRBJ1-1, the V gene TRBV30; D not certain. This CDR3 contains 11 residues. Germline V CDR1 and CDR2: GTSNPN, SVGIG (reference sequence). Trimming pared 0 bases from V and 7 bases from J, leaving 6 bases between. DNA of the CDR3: TGTGCCTGGAGTGTCTGGAGTGAAGCTTTCTTT. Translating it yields CAWSVWSEAFF. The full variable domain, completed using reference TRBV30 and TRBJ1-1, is SQTIHQWPATLVQPVGSPLSLECTVEGTSNPNLYWYRQAAGRGLQLLFYSVGIGQISSEVPQNLSASRPQDRQFILSSKKLLLSDSGFYLCAWSVWSEAFFGQGTRLTVV.

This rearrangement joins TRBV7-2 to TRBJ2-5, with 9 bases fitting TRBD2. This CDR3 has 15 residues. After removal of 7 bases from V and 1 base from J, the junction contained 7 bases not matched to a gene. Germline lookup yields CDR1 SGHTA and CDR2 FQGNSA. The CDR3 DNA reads TGTGCCAGCACGATGGCGGGGGGGCGCCAAGAGACCCAGTACTTC. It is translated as CASTMAGGRQETQYF.

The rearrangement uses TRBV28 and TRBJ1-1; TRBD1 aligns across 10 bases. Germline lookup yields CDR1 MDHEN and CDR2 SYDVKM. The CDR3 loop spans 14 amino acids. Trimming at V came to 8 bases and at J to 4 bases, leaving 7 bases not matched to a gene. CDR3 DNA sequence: TGTGCCAGCGGAGGGGACAGGGGTGTCACTGAAGCTTTCTTT. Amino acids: CASGGDRGVTEAFF.

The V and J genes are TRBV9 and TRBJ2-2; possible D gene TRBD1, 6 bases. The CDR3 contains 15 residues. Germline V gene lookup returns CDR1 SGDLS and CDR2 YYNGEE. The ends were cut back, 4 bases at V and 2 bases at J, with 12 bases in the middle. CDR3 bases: TGTGCCAGCAGCTCCCAAGGGGGTAACACCGGGGAGCTGTTTTTT. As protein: CASSSQGGNTGELFF.

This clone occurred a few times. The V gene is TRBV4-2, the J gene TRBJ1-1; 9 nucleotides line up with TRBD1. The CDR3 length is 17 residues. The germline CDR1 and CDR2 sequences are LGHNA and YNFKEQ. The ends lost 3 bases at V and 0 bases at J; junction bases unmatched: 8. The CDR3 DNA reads TGTGCCAGCAGCCACACCGGGACAGGGTCCATGAACACTGAAGCTTTCTTT. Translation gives CASSHTGTGSMNTEAFF.

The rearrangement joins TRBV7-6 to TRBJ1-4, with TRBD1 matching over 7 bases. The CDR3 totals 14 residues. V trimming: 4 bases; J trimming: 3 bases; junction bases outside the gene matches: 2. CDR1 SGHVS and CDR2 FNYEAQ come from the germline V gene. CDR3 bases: TGTGCCAGCAGCTCCACAGGGGCTAATGAAAAACTGTTTTTT. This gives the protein CASSSTGANEKLFF.

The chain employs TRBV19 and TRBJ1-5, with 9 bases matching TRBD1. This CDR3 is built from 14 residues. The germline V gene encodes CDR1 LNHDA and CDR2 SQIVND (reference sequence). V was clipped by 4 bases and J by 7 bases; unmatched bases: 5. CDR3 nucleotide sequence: TGTGCCAGTAGTACGACAGGGGGGCGGCAGCCCCAGCATTTT. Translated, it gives CASSTTGGRQPQHF. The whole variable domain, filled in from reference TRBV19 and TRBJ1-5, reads DGGITQSPKYLFRKEGQNVTLSCEQNLNHDAMYWYRQDPGQGLRLIYYSQIVNDFQKGDIAEGYSVSREKKESFPLTVTSAQKNPTAFYLCASSTTGGRQPQHFGDGTRLSIL.

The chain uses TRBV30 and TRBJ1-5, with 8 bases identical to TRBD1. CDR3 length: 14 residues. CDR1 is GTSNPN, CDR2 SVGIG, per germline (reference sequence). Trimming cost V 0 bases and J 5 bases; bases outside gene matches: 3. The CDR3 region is CAWSVGQGDQPQHF. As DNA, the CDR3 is TGTGCCTGGAGTGTCGGACAGGGAGATCAGCCCCAGCATTTT.

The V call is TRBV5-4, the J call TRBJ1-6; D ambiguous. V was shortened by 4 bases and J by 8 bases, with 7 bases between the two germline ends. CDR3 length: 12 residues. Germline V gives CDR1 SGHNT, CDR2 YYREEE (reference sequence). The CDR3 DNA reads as TGTGCCAGCAGCGGGCAAGATTCACCCCTCCACTTT. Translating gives CASSGQDSPLHF.

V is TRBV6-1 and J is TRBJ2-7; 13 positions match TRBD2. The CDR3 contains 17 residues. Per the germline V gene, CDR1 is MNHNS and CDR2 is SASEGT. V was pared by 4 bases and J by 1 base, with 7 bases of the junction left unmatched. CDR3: CASSGTSGGSISYEQYF. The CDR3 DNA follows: TGTGCCAGCAGTGGGACTAGCGGGGGCTCTATATCCTACGAGCAGTACTTC.

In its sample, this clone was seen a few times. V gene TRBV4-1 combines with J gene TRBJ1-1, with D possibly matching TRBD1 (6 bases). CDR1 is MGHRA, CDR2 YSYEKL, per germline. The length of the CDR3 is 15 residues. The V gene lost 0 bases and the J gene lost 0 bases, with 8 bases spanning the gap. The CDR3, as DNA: TGCGCCAGCAGCCAAGATCCAGGGGTGAACACTGAAGCTTTCTTT. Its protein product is CASSQDPGVNTEAFF.

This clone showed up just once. The CDR3 spells CASGGQGAWQPQHF. CDR3 coding DNA: TGTGCCAGTGGGGGACAGGGGGCTTGGCAGCCCCAGCATTTT. The rearrangement links TRBV19 to TRBJ1-5; 12 positions match TRBD1. Germline V lookup: CDR1 LNHDA, CDR2 SQIVND (reference sequence). With 8 bases clipped from V and 7 bases from J, the junction kept 6 bases outside the gene matches. The CDR3 totals 14 residues.

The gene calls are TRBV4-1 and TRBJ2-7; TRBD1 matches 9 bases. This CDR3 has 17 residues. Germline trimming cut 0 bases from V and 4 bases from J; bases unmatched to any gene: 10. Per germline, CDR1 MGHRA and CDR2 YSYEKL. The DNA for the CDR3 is TGCGCCAGCAGCCAAGATATCGGGACAGGGCTAACATACGAGCAGTACTTC. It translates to CASSQDIGTGLTYEQYF.

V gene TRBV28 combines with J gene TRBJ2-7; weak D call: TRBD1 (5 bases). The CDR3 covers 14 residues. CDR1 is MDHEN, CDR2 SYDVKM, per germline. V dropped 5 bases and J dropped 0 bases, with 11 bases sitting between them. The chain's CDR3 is CASSPGKSSYEQYF. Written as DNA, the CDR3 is TGTGCCAGCAGTCCAGGGAAGTCCTCCTACGAGCAGTACTTC.

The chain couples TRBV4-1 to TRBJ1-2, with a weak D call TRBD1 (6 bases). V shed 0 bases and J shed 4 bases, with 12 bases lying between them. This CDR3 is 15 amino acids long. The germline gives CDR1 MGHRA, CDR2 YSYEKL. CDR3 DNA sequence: TGCGCCAGCAGCCAAGAAACCGGGACATCCTATGGCTACACCTTC. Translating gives CASSQETGTSYGYTF.

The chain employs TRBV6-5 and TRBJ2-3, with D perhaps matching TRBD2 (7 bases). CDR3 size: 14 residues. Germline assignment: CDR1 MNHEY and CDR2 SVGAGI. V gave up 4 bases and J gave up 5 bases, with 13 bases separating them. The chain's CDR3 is CASSLRGGQDTQYF. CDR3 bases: TGTGCCAGCAGTTTGAGGGGGGGCCAAGATACGCAGTATTTT.